This T cell receptor (beta chain) emerged from a study of blood T cell repertoires in COVID-19. Study at large: COVID-19 samples collected from the United States, Italy and Spain covered acute and convalescent phases. The cDNA or gDNA used as material had been derived from T cells, B-cell-depleted T cells, or PBMCs.

Per the authors' pipeline: Amplification from reference gene primers served as the basis for estimated nucleated cell counts. TCRdb keeps only in-frame clones here, not all; method: immunoSEQ multiplex PCR. For V, J and clone size, that table is used; D and trimming come from the DNA. The sample has 85,000 to 100,000 clones, about nine tenths seen once. Trimming at V came to 7 bases and at J to 0 bases, leaving 17 bases not matched to a gene. Germline CDR1 GTSNPN, CDR2 SVGIG (reference sequence). CDR3 length: 18 amino acids. This clonotype was obtained from a man in his 60s with acute or convalescent COVID-19. The sequenced sample consisted of peripheral blood. V and J are TRBV30 and TRBJ1-3; 8 bases are shared with TRBD1. In DNA form, the CDR3 reads TGTGCCTCCAAACCGGGACAGGCATACTCCCACTCTGGAAACACCATATATTTT. Protein product: CASKPGQAYSHSGNTIYF.